This TCR beta chain emerged from a study of shared T cell receptors in the human thymus. Profiling relied on immunoSEQ multiplex PCR, and the TCRdb table lists in-frame clones only, not all of them. The table has approximately 760,000 clones, approximately 85% seen once. V was cut by 5 bases and J by 1 base, with 16 bases left in between. Germline V gene lookup returns CDR1 SGHAT and CDR2 FQDESV (reference sequence). This CDR3 has 16 residues. This same sample was also part of a study on human thymus T cells. That work states: Infants, healthy and Finnish, who were having corrective surgery for congenital heart defects served as donors. Thymic resections from corrective heart surgery supplied the tissue. What appeared biased in thymic and blood repertoires was the usage of V and J genes.

The chain employs TRBV11-1 and TRBJ2-3; D is perhaps TRBD1 (5 bases). The TCR originated in a girl younger than two with a congenital heart defect. What was sequenced was thymocytes. CDR3 sequence: CASSPTPGFGTDTQYF. The CDR3 DNA reads as TGTGCCAGCAGCCCTACCCCAGGGTTTGGCACAGATACGCAGTATTTT.